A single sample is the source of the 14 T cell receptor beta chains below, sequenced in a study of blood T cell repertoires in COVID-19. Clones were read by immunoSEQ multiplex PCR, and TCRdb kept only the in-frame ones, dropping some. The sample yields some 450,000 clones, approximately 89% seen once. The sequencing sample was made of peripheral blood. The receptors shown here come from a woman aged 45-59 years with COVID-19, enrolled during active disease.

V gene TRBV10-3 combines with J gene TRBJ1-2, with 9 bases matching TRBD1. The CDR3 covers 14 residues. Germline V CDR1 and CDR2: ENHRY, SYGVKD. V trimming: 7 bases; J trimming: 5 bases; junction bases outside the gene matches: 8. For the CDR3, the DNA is TGTGCCATCAAATGGACAGGGGCAACGTATGGCTACACCTTC. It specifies CAIKWTGATYGYTF.

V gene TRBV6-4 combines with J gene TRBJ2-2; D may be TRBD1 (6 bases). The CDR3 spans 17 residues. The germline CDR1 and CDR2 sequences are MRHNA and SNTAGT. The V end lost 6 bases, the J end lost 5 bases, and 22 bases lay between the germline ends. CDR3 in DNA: TGTGCCAGCAGCCGGAACCGGGACAAGGCATGGACCGGGGAGCTGTTTTTT. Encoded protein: CASSRNRDKAWTGELFF.

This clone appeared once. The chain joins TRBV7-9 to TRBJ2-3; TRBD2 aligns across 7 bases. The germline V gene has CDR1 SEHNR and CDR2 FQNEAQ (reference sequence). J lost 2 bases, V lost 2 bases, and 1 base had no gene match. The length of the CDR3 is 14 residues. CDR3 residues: CASSLRGDTDTQYF. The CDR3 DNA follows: TGTGCCAGCAGCTTACGGGGGGACACAGATACGCAGTATTTT.

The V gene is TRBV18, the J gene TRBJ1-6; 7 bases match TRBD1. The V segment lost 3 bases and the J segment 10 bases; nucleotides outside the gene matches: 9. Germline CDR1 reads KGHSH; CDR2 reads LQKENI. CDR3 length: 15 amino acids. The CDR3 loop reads CASSPDRDLWSPLHF. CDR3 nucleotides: TGTGCCAGCTCACCTGACAGGGACCTATGGTCACCCCTCCACTTT. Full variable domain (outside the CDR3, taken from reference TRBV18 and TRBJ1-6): NAGVMQNPRHLVRRRGQEARLRCSPMKGHSHVYWYRQLPEEGLKFMVYLQKENIIDESGMPKERFSAEFPKEGPSILRIQQVVRGDSAAYFCASSPDRDLWSPLHFGNGTRLTVT.

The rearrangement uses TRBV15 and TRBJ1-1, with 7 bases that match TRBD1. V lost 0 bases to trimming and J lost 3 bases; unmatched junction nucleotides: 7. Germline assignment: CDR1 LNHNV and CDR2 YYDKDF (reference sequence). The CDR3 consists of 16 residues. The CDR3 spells CATSRDRLGGDTEAFF. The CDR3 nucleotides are TGTGCCACCAGCAGAGATAGATTAGGGGGCGACACTGAAGCTTTCTTT.

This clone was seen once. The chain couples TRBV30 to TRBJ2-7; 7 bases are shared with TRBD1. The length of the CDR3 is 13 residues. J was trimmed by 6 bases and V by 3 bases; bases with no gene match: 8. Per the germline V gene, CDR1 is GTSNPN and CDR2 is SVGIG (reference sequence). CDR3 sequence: CAWSRQGEGEQYF. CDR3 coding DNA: TGTGCCTGGAGCAGACAGGGCGAAGGCGAGCAGTACTTC.

CDR3 DNA sequence: TGCGCCAGCAGTGAGTCGACAGGCTCGACCTACGAGCAGTACTTC. It is translated as CASSESTGSTYEQYF. The rearrangement uses TRBV10-2 and TRBJ2-7; tentative D call: TRBD1 (6 bases). The CDR3 spans 15 residues. V lost 0 bases and J lost 2, with 11 bases in between. The germline CDR1 and CDR2 sequences are WSHSY and SAAADI.

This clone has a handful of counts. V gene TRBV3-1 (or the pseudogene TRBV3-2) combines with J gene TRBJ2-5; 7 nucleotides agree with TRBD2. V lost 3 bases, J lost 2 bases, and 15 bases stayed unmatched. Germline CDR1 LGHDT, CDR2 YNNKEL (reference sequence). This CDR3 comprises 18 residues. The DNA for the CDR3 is TGTGCCAGCAGCCACCTCACCCGCGGGCCTAGCGGACAAGAGACCCAGTACTTC. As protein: CASSHLTRGPSGQETQYF.

CDR3: CASSWERTGSGYTF. The CDR3 region has the DNA TGCGCCAGCAGCTGGGAACGGACAGGGTCTGGCTACACCTTC. The gene calls are TRBV5-1 and TRBJ1-2; 8 bases agree with TRBD1. CDR1 is SGHRS and CDR2 is YFSETQ in the germline V gene. The J segment lost 7 bases and the V segment lost 3 bases, leaving 8 bases of the junction unmatched. CDR3 length: 14 amino acids.

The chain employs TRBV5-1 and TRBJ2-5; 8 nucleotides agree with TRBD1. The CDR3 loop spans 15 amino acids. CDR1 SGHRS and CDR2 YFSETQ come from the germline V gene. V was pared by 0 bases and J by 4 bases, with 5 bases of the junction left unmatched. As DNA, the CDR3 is TGCGCCAGCAGCTTGGGAACACAGGGGGGAGAGACCCAGTACTTC. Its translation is CASSLGTQGGETQYF.

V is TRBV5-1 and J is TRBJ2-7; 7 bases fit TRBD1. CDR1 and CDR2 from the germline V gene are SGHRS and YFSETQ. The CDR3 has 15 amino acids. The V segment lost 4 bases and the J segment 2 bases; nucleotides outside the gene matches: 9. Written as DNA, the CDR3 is TGCGCCAGCAGCCCCCCAGGACAGGTGACCTACGAGCAGTACTTC. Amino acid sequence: CASSPPGQVTYEQYF.

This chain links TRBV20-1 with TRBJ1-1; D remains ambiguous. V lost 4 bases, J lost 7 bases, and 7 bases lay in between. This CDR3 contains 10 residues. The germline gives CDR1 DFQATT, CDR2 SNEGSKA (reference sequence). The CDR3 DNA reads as TGCAGTGCTACCATCCATGAAGCTTTCTTT. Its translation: CSATIHEAFF.

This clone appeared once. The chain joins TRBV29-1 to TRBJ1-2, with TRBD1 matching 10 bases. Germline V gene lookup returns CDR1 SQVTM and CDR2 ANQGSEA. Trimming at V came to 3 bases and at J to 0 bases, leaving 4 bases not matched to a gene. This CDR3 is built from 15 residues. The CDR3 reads CSVEGTGDANYGYTF. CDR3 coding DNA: TGCAGCGTTGAGGGGACAGGGGACGCTAACTATGGCTACACCTTC.

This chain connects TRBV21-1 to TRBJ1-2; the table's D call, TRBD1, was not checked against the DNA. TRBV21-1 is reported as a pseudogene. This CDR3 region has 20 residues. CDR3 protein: CASSKVLGARSGGRDYGYTF. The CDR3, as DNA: TGTGCCAGCAGCAAAGTACTAGGGGCGCGGTCTGGGGGCAGGGACTATGGCTACACCTTC.